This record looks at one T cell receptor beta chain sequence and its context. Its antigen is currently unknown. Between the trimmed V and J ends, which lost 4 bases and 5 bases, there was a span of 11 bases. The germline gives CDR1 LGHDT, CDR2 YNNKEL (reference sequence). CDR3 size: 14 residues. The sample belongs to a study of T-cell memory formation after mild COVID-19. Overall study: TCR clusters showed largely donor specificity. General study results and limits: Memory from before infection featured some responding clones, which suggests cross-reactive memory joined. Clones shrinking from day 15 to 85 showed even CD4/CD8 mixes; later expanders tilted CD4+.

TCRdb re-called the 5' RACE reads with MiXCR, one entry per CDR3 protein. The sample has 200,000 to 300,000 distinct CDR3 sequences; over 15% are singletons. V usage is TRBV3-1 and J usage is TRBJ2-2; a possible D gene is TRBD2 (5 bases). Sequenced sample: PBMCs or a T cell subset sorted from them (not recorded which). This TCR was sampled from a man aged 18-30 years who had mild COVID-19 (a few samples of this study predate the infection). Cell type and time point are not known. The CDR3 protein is CASSLLSGTGELFF. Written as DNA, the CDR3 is TGTGCCAGCAGCCTGCTTTCGGGAACCGGGGAGCTGTTTTTT.